This T cell receptor beta chain was profiled in a study of identical twins. Whole-study results and caveats: Researchers caution that invariant MAIT and iNKT cells could partly confound zero-insertion analyses. Abundant cord blood beta clonotypes carried fewer insertions; memory repertoires showed none.

Note on this clonotype: The antigen is undetermined.

With 5 bases clipped from V and 5 bases from J, the junction kept 10 bases outside the gene matches. CDR3 length: 15 amino acids. CDR1 and CDR2 from the germline V gene are DFQATT and SNEGSKA (reference sequence). Addition of a universal primer site occurred through template switching, and cDNA carried unique molecular identifiers. Via MiXCR, TCRdb re-called the 5' RACE reads, giving one row per CDR3 protein. This table holds some 500,000 distinct CDR3 sequences, just under 10% found once. These data also formed part of another study, on yellow fever vaccine responses in identical twins.

Input material: PBMCs. The chain couples TRBV20-1 to TRBJ2-5; the match to TRBD2 covers 11 bases. This sequence was found in a woman aged 18 to 35 in good health. CDR3 nucleotide sequence: TGCAGTGCTCGCACCGGGACTAGCGGTAGGGAGACCCAGTACTTC. Translation: CSARTGTSGRETQYF.